This T cell receptor (beta chain) comes out of a study of identical twins. General study findings and limits: Modelling approaches yielded underestimates of out-of-frame TCR alpha sharing between monozygotic twins. Excess low generation probability was seen in twin-shared out-of-frame alpha sequences.

With template switching, a universal primer site was added, and the cDNA carried unique molecular identifiers. Using its own MiXCR run on the 5' RACE reads, TCRdb lists one record per CDR3 protein. The table shows roughly 250,000 distinct CDR3 sequences, with approximately 7% occurring only once. In this sample, this clonotype turned up a few times. Its target is unknown. Every donor was a healthy Caucasian. With 0 bases clipped from V and 4 bases from J, the junction kept 3 bases outside the gene matches. Germline lookup yields CDR1 SGHDT and CDR2 YYEEEE. This CDR3 region has 14 residues. These data were likewise used in another study, on yellow fever vaccine responses in identical twins.

Sequenced sample: memory (CD45RO+) T cells sorted from blood. The gene calls are TRBV5-6 and TRBJ2-7; TRBD2 matches 8 bases. This sequence originates from a woman aged 18-30 years in good health. Here the CDR3 reads CASSLAGGAYEQYF. The CDR3 nucleotides read TGTGCCAGCAGCTTGGCGGGGGGGGCGTACGAGCAGTACTTC.